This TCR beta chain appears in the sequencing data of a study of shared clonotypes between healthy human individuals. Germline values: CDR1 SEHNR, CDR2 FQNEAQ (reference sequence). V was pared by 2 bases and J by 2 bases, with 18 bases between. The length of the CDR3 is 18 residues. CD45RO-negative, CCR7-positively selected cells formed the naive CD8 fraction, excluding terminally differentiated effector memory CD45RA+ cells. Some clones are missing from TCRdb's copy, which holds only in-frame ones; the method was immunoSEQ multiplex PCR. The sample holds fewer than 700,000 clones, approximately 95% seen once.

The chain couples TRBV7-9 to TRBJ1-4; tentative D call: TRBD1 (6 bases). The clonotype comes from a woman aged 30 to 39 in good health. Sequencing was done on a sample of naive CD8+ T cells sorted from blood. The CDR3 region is CASSLRRGNLGTNEKLFF. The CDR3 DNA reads TGTGCCAGCAGCTTACGCAGGGGCAACCTTGGCACTAATGAAAAACTGTTTTTT. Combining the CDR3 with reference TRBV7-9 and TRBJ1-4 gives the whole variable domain DTGVSQNPRHKITKRGQNVTFRCDPISEHNRLYWYRQTLGQGPEFLTYFQNEAQLEKSRLLSDRFSAERPKGSFSTLEIQRTEQGDSAMYLCASSLRRGNLGTNEKLFFGSGTQLSVL.